The present entry profiles one T cell receptor (beta chain) with its context. Repertoires were generated with immunoSEQ multiplex PCR, while TCRdb's copy carries only in-frame clones and drops some. The repertoire holds about 190,000 clones, with around nine tenths as singletons. This entry comes from a study of blood T cell repertoires in COVID-19. As for the study in general: Material from acute and convalescent COVID-19 was sourced from the United States, Italy and Spain.

Source material: peripheral blood. This TCR derives from a woman aged 40 to 49 who had recovered from COVID-19.

The CDR3 loop reads CASSQGGRRGYF. The CDR3 DNA reads TGTGCCAGCAGCCAGGGGGGACGCCGTGGGTACTTC. This rearrangement joins TRBV14 to TRBJ2-7; a weak D match, TRBD2 (6 bases). Trimming took off 3 bases at V and 12 bases at J, with 15 bases between the two ends. Germline V gene sequence: CDR1 SGHDN, CDR2 FVKESK. This CDR3 is built from 12 residues.